This TCR beta chain emerged from a study of cytomegalovirus exposure and HLA in healthy donors (dated by TCRdb to 2017 to 2019). As for the study more broadly: The roughly 650 repertoires of the first cohort and the roughly 120 validation repertoires were produced on the same platform, according to a later analysis. The aim of the study was to test whether cataloging public T cell receptors could identify signatures of past pathogen exposure. A separate validation cohort of 90 to 150 different subjects was used in addition to the roughly 700-subject first cohort. To predict cytomegalovirus infection status, the study brought together high-throughput TCR immunosequencing, statistical association of individual TCRs with disease status, and machine learning.

Separate from the roughly 700-subject first cohort, the validation cohort of about 130 subjects was the group to which the donors belonged. The library was made by the immunoSEQ multiplex PCR assay. From the authors' description of their analysis: A statistical classification framework was built to diagnose cytomegalovirus status from the catalog of TCR beta chain sequences. TCRdb stores this immuneACCESS table with in-frame sequences only. Part of the clones is absent; in the studies checked, under half of the shortfall reflects unresolved V genes, and no reason is known for the rest. The V and J calls and the clone size are those of that table, but D and trimming were determined from the DNA. This sample comprises some 140,000 clones, 86% of them detected only once. Nearly 3% of the sample lies in the top ten. About this clone itself: Its specific antigen is unknown. Per-nucleotide qualities are absent, and no much larger clonotype sits a single base away.

The paper's findings and limits, for the study overall: While some public TCRs were present in many individuals, most TCR sequences turned up only very rarely across donors. A later analysis had no HLA typing for the validation cohort, so co-occurrence there was scored across all 130 or so repertoires. According to the authors, the approach could potentially be generalized to other disease states and immunological phenotypes. The classifier was reported to diagnose cytomegalovirus status with high specificity and sensitivity in both the original and validation cohorts. The study gave a list of under 200 TCR beta chains associated with cytomegalovirus. A few of the identified cytomegalovirus-associated TCR beta chains were confirmed in vitro to be specific for cytomegalovirus antigens. Of the cluster scores, 94% were above 0 in a later analysis, which found that TCRs clustered in the first cohort also tended to co-occur in the 120 or so validation repertoires.

There are 16 amino acids in the CDR3, from cysteine to phenylalanine inclusive. Just the 48-base CDR3 DNA is kept, in frame starting at base 1. Deletion took 1 base off V and 6 bases off J, with a span of 19 bases between the germline ends. The germline V gene (reference sequence) yields GTSNPN for CDR1 and SVGIG for CDR2. The sequence derives from a man aged 18 to 30 in good health and CMV-seronegative. The rearrangement combines TRBV30 with TRBJ2-1; a tentative D match to TRBD1 spans 6 bases. The sequencing input was PBMCs. The DNA is TGTGCCTGGAGTGGGGGATTTAACAGGGTCGGCAATGAGCAGTTCTTC. This sequence encodes CAWSGGFNRVGNEQFF.